Described below is a single T cell receptor beta chain sequence and its context. Its target is not known. Random hexamers were used to reverse transcribe an amount of roughly 0.5 to 1 ug RNA. Amplification of TCR beta CDR3 by immunoSEQ multiplex PCR spanned 54 Vbeta and 13 Jbeta. TCRdb re-called the immunoSEQ multiplex PCR reads through MiXCR, storing one row per CDR3 protein. The data hold around 130,000 distinct CDR3 sequences, with just under 95% observed a single time. The sample originates from a study of CD8 T cells in Susac syndrome. Study findings and constraints: In its TCR sequencing and HLA analysis, the study acknowledged that the number of individuals was relatively small. Roughly 5 Susac-specific public clones appeared in CD8+ TEMRA repertoires, and sixteen in total CD8+ repertoires.

V lost 5 bases to trimming and J lost 0 bases, with 16 bases between them. This CDR3 spans 16 amino acids. The germline CDR1 and CDR2 sequences are MNHNS and SASEGT. Negative isolation was used for CD8+ and CD4+ T cells, and FACS enrichment was applied to TEMRA cells. The clonotype was recovered from a human donor with Susac syndrome. Sequencing was performed on CD8+ T cells from PBMCs. The chain is built from TRBV6-1 and TRBJ1-1; no definite D call. The CDR3 DNA follows: TGTGCCAGCAGTCGATCGGGGTTCTACATGAACACTGAAGCTTTCTTT. Residues: CASSRSGFYMNTEAFF.